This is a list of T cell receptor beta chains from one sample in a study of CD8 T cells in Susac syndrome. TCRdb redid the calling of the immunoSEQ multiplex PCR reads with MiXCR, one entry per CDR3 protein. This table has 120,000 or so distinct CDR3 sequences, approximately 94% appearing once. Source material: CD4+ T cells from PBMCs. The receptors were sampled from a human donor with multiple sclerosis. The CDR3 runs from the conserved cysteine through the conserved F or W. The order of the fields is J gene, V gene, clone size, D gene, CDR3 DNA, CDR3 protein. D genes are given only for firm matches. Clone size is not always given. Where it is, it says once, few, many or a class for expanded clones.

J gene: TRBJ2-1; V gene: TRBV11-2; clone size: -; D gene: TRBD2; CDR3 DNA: TGTGCCAGCAGCTTAGGCGCTGTGACTAGCGGGTCCCGCTACAATGAGCAGTTCTTC; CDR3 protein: CASSLGAVTSGSRYNEQFF
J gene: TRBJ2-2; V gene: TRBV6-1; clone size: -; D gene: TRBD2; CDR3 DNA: TGTGCCAGCAGTTTCTTAGCGGGGAACACCGGGGAGCTGTTTTTT; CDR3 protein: CASSFLAGNTGELFF
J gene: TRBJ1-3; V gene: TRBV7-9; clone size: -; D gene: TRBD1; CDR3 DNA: TGTGCCAGCAGCTTAGCCGGACAGGGAAGGCTTGGAAACACCATATATTTT; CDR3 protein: CASSLAGQGRLGNTIYF
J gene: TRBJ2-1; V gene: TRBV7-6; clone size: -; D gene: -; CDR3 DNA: TGTGCCAGCAGCTCCCAAGGGGGGACAAAGAGGAATGAGCAGTTCTTC; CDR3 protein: CASSSQGGTKRNEQFF
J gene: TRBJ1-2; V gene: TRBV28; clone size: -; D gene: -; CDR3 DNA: TGTGCCAGCAGTTTAGCCGGGGGGGCTTATGGCTACACCTTC; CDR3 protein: CASSLAGGAYGYTF
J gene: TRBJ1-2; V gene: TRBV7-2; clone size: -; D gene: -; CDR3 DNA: TGTGCCAGCAGCGACCAATATGGCTACACCTTC; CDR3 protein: CASSDQYGYTF
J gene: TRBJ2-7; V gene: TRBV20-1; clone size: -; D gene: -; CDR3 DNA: TGCAGTGCTAGAGATTACAGGCGTTCCTACGAGCAGTACTTC; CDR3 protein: CSARDYRRSYEQYF
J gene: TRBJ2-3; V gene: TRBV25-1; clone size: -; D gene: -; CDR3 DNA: TGTGCCAGCTCCTCACCCGGGACTCCCCTGCCAGATACGCAGTATTTT; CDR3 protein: CASSSPGTPLPDTQYF
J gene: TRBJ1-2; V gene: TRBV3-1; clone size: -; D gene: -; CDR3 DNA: TGTGCCAGCAGCCAAACCAGGGGAGTTGGCTACACCTTC; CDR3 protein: CASSQTRGVGYTF
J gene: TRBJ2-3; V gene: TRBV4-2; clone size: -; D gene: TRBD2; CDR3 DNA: TGTGCCAGCAGCCACCAGAGAGCGGGAGTACGCACAGATACGCAGTATTTT; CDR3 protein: CASSHQRAGVRTDTQYF
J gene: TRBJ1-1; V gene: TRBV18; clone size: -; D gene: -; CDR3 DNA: TGTGCCAGCTCACCAACGGGGCAGGGGAACACTGAAGCTTTCTTT; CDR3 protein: CASSPTGQGNTEAFF
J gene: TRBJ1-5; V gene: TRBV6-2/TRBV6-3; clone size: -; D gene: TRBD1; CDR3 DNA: TGTGCCAGCAGTTACCTGACAGGGAATCAGCCCCAGCATTTT; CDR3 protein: CASSYLTGNQPQHF
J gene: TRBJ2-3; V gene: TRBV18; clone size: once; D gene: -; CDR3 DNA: TGTGCCAGCTCACCAGGAGTTTTAAGTTCCACAGATACGCAGTATTTT; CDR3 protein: CASSPGVLSSTDTQYF
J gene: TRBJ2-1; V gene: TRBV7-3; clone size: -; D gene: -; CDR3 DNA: TGTGCCAGCAGCCCGCCGGGGACGGGAAATGAGCAGTTCTTC; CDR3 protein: CASSPPGTGNEQFF
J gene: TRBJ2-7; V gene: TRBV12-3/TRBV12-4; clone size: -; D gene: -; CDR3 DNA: TGTGCCAGCAGTTTAAGGGCCTACGAGCAGTACTTC; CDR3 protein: CASSLRAYEQYF
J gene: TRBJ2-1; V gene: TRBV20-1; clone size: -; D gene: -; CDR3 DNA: TGCAGTGTCAACTCAGGGCAAACGGATGAGCAGTTCTTC; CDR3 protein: CSVNSGQTDEQFF
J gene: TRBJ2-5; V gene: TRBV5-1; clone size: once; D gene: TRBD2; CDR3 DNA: TGCGCCAGCAGCTTGGGGATAGCGGGATTACAAGAGACCCAGTACTTC; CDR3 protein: CASSLGIAGLQETQYF
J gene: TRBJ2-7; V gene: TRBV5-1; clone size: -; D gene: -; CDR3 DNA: TGCGCCAGCAGCTTGGGAGGACAAGAGCAGTACTTC; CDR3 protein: CASSLGGQEQYF
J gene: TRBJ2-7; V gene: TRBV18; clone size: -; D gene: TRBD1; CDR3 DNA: TGTGCCAGCTCACTCTGGGACAGGGGGTCCTACGAGCAGTACTTC; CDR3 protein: CASSLWDRGSYEQYF
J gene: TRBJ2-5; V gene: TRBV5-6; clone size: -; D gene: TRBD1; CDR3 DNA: TGTGCCAGCAGCTTCCCCCTGGGGACAGGGACCCAGTACTTC; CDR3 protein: CASSFPLGTGTQYF